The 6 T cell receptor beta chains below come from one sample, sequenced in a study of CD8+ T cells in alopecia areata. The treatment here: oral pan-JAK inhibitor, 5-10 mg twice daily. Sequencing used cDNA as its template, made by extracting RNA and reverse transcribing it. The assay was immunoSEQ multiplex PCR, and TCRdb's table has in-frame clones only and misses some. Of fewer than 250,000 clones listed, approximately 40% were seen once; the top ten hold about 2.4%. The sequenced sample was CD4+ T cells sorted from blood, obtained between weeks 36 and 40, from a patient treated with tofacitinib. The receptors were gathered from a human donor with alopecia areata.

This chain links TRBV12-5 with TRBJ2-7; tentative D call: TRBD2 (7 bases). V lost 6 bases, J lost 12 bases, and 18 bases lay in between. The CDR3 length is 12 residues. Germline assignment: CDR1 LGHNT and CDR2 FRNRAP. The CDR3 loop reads CASGLEGGRLYF. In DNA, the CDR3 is TGTGCTAGTGGCCTGGAGGGGGGGCGACTGTACTTC.

CDR3 bases: TGTGCCTGGAGTGTAAATTGGGGGGACGGGGAGCTGTTTTTT. Amino acids: CAWSVNWGDGELFF. V gene TRBV30 combines with J gene TRBJ2-2, with D possibly being TRBD2 (6 bases). With 0 bases removed from V and 7 bases from J, the gap between germline ends came to 12 bases. The CDR3 spans 14 residues. Germline-derived CDR1 and CDR2 are GTSNPN and SVGIG (reference sequence).

In DNA, the CDR3 is TGTGCCAGCAGCTACAGTGGGGGGGCTGAGACCCAGTACTTC. Translated: CASSYSGGAETQYF. This rearrangement joins TRBV7-6 to TRBJ2-5; D may be TRBD2 (7 bases). Looked up from germline, CDR1 is SGHVS and CDR2 is FNYEAQ. Trimming left V 4 bases short and J 5 bases short, with 14 bases between. The CDR3 loop spans 14 amino acids.

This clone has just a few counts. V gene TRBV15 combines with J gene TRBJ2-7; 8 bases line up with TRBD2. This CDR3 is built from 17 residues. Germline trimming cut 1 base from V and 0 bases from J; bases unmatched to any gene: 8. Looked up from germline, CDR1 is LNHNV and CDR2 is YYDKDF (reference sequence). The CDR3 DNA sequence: TGTGCCACCAGCAGAGCCCTCGGGGGGGTCGACTCCTACGAGCAGTACTTC. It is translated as CATSRALGGVDSYEQYF.

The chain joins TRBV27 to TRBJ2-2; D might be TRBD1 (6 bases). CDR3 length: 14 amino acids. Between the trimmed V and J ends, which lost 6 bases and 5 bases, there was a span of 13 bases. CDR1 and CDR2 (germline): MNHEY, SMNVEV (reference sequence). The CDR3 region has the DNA TGTGCCAGCAGGGGGGCAGGGAGAACCGGGGAGCTGTTTTTT. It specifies CASRGAGRTGELFF.

In DNA, the CDR3 is TGTGCCAGCAGCGTGGGCGGTGACAGGGAGAACTATGGCTACACCTTC. It is translated as CASSVGGDRENYGYTF. The chain has TRBV9 and TRBJ1-2; 7 bases agree with TRBD1. Trimming cost V 2 bases and J 2 bases; bases outside gene matches: 9. This CDR3 has 16 residues. Germline-derived CDR1 and CDR2 are SGDLS and YYNGEE.